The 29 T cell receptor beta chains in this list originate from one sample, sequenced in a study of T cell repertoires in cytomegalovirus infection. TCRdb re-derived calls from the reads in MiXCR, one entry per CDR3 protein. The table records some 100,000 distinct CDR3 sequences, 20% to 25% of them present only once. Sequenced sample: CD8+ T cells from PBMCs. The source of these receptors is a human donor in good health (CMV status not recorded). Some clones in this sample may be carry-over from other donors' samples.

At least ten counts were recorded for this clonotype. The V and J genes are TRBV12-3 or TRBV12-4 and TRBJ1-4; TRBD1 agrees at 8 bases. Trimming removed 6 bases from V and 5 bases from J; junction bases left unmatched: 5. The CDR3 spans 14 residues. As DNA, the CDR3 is TGTGCCAGCAGACTAACAGGGGGAAATGAAAAACTGTTTTTT. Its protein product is CASRLTGGNEKLFF.

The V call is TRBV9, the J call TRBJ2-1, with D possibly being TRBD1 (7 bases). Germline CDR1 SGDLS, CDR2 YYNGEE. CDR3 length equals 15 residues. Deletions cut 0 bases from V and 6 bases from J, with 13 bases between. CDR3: CASSVGAGGGNEQFF. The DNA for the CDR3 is TGTGCCAGCAGCGTAGGCGCAGGGGGAGGCAATGAGCAGTTCTTC.

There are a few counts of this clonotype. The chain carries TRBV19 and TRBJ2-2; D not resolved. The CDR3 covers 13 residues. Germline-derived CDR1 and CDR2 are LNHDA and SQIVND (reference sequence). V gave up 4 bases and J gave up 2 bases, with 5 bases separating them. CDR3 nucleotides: TGTGCCAGTAGTAGCAGTAACACCGGGGAGCTGTTTTTT. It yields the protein CASSSSNTGELFF.

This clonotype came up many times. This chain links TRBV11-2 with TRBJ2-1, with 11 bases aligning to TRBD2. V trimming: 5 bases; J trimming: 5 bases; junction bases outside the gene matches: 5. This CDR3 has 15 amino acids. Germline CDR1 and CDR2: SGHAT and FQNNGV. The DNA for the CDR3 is TGTGCCAGCAGCCCCGGGACTAGCGGAAACAATGAGCAGTTCTTC. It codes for CASSPGTSGNNEQFF.

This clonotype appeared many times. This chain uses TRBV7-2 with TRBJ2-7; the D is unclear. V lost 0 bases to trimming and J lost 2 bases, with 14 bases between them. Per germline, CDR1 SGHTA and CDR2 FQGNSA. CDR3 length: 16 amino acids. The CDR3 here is CASSLASTGQAYEQYF. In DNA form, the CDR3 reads TGTGCCAGCAGCTTAGCCTCCACGGGCCAGGCCTACGAGCAGTACTTC.

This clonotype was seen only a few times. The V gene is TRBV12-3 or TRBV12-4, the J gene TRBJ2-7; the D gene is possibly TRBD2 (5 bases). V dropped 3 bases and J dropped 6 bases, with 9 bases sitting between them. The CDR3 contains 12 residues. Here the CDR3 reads CASSFGRAEQYF. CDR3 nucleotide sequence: TGTGCCAGCAGTTTCGGGCGGGCCGAGCAGTACTTC.

CDR3 region: CAITPLGTPTEAFF. CDR3 DNA: TGTGCCATCACCCCCCTCGGGACTCCCACTGAAGCTTTCTTT. J is TRBJ1-1 and V is TRBV10-3; possible D gene TRBD1, 5 bases. V shed 7 bases and J shed 4 bases, with 16 bases lying between them. There are 14 residues in the CDR3. Germline CDR1 ENHRY, CDR2 SYGVKD.

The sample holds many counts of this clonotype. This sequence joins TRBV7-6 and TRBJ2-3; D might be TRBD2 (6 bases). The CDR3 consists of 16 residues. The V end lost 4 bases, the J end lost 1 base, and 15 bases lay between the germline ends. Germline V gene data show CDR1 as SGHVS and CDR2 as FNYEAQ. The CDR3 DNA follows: TGTGCCAGCAGCTCCCCGGCGGGGATTCGCACAGATACGCAGTATTTT. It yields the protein CASSSPAGIRTDTQYF.

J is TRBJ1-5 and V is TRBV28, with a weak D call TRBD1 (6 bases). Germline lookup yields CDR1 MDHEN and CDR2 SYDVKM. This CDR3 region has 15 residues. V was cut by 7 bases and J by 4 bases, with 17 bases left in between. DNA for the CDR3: TGTGCCAGCACCCCTGGACAGTCACGTAATCAGCCCCAGCATTTT. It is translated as CASTPGQSRNQPQHF. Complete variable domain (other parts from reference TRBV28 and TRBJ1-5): DVKVTQSSRYLVKRTGEKVFLECVQDMDHENMFWYRQDPGLGLRLIYFSYDVKMKEKGDIPEGYSVSREKKERFSLILESASTNQTSMYLCASTPGQSRNQPQHFGDGTRLSIL.

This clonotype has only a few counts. CDR3 nucleotides: TGTGCCAGTTCAGGACTACGGACCGCCGAGGAAACTGAAGCTTTCTTT. It yields the protein CASSGLRTAEETEAFF. The gene calls are TRBV19 and TRBJ1-1; D is undetermined. The CDR3 has 16 residues. CDR1 LNHDA and CDR2 SQIVND come from the germline V gene (reference sequence). V gave up 8 bases and J gave up 5 bases, with 24 bases separating them. Looking up the rest from reference TRBV19 and TRBJ1-1 gives the full variable domain: DGGITQSPKYLFRKEGQNVTLSCEQNLNHDAMYWYRQDPGQGLRLIYYSQIVNDFQKGDIAEGYSVSREKKESFPLTVTSAQKNPTAFYLCASSGLRTAEETEAFFGQGTRLTVV.

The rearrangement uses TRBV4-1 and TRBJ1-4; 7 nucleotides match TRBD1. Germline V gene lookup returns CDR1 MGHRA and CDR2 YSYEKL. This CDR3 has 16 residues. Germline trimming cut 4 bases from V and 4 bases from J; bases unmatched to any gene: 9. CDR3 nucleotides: TGCGCCAGCAGCCTTGGGACAGCGGGTTATAATGAAAAACTGTTTTTT. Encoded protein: CASSLGTAGYNEKLFF.

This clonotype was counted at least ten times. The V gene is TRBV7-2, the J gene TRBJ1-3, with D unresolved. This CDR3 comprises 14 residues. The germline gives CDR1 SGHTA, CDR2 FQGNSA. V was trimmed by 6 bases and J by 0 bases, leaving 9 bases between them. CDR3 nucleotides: TGTGCCAGCAGTTACAAGGTCTCTGGAAACACCATATATTTT. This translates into CASSYKVSGNTIYF.

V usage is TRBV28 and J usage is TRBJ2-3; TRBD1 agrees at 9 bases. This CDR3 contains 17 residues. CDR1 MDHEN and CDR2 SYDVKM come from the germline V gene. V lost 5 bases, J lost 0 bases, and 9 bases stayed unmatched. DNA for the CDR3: TGTGCCAGCAGTCCGAGCCCCGGACAGGGGAGCACAGATACGCAGTATTTT. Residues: CASSPSPGQGSTDTQYF.

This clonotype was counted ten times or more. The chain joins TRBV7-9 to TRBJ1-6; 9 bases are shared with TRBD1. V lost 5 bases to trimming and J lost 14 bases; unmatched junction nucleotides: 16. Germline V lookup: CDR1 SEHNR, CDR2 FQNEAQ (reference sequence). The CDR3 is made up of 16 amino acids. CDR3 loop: CASSRTTGGAALTLHF. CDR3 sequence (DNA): TGTGCCAGCAGCAGAACTACAGGGGGCGCAGCCCTCACCCTCCACTTT.

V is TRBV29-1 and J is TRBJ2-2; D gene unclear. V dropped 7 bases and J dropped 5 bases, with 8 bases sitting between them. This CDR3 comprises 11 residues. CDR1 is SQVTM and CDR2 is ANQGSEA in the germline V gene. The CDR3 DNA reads TGCAGCGGGGTCCTGACCGGGGAGCTGTTTTTT. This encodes CSGVLTGELFF.

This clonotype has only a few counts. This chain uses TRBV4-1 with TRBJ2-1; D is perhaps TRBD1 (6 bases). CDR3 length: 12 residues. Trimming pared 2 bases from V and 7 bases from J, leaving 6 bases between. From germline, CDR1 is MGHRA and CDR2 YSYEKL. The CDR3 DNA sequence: TGCGCCAGCAGCCAACAGGGGAATGAGCAGTTCTTC. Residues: CASSQQGNEQFF.

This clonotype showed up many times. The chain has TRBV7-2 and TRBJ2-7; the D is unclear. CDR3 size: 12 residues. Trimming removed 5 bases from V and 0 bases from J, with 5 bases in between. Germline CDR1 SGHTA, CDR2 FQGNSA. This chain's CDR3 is CASSPSSYEQYF. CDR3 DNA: TGTGCCAGCAGCCCCTCCTCCTACGAGCAGTACTTC.

CDR3 loop: CASSFSDQPQHF. The CDR3 region has the DNA TGTGCCAGCAGTTTTTCCGATCAGCCCCAGCATTTT. The J gene is TRBJ1-5, the V gene TRBV12-3 or TRBV12-4, with no clear D. This CDR3 region has 12 residues. Trimming took 3 bases from V and 5 from J, leaving 5 bases between them.

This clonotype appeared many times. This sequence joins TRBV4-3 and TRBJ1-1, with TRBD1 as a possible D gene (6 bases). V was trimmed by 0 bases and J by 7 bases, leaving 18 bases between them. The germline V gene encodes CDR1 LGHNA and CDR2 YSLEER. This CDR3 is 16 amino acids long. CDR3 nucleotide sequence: TGCGCCAGCAGCCAAGATCGTCAGGGGCAGGCCCTTGAAGCTTTCTTT. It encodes CASSQDRQGQALEAFF.

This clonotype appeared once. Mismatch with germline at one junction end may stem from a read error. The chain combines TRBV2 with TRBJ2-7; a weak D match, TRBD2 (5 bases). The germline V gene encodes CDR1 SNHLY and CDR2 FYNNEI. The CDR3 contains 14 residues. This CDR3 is CASNETGYTYEQYF. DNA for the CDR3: TGTGCCAGCAATGAAACGGGGTACACCTACGAGCAGTACTTC.

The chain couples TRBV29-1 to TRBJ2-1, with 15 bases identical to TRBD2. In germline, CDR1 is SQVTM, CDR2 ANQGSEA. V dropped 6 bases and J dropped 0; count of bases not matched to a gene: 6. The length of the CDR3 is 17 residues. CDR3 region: CSVEGLAGGHSYNEQFF. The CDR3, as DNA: TGCAGCGTGGAGGGACTAGCGGGAGGACACTCCTACAATGAGCAGTTCTTC.

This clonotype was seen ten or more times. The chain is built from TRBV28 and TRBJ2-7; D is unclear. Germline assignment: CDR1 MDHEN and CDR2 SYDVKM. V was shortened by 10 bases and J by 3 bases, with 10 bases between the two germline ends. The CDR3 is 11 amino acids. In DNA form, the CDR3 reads TGTGCCACCCGAATAGACTACGAGCAGTACTTC. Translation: CATRIDYEQYF.

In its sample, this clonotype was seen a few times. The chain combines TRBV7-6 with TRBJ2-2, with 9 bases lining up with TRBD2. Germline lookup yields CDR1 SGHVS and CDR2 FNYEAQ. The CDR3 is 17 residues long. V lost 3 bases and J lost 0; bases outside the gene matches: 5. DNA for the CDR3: TGTGCCAGCAGCTTGCGAGGGACTAGCCCGAACACCGGGGAGCTGTTTTTT. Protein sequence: CASSLRGTSPNTGELFF.

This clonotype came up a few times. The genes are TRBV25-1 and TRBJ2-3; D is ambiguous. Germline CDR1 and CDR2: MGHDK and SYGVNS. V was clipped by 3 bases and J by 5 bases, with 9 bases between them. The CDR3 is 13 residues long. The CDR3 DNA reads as TGTGCCAGCAGTGAGTTAGGAATAGATACGCAGTATTTT. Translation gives CASSELGIDTQYF.

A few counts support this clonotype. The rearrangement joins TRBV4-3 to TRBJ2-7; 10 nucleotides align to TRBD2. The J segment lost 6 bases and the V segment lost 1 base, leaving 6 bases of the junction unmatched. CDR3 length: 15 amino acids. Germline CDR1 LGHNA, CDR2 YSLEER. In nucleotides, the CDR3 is TGCGCCAGCAGCCAAGGTTCGGCTAGCGGGAGCGAGCAGTACTTC. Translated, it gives CASSQGSASGSEQYF.

For the CDR3, the DNA is TGTGCCAGCTCCCGATCCGGGGAGCTGTTTTTT. This sequence encodes CASSRSGELFF. This sequence joins TRBV6-2 or TRBV6-3 and TRBJ2-2, with D uncertain. V was shortened by 8 bases and J by 6 bases, with 7 bases between the two germline ends. Germline CDR1 MNHEY, CDR2 SVGEGT. The CDR3 is 11 residues long.

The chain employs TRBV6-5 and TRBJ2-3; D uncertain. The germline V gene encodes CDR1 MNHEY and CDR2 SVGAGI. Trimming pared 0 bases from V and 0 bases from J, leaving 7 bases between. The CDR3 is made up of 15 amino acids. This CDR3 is CASSYSWQSTDTQYF. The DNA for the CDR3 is TGTGCCAGCAGTTACTCGTGGCAAAGCACAGATACGCAGTATTTT.

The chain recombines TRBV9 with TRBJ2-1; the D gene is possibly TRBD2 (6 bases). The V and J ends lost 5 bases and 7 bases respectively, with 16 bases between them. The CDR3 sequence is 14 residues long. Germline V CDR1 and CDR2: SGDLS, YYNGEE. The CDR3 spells CASSGTGGRNEQFF. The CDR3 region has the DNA TGTGCCAGCAGTGGGACTGGGGGAAGGAATGAGCAGTTCTTC.

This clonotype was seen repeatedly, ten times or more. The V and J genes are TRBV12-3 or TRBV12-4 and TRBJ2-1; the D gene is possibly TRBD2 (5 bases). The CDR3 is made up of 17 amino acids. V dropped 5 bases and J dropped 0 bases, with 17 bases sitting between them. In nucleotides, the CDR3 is TGTGCCAGCAGTCAACGAAGGACGGGAAACTCCTACAATGAGCAGTTCTTC. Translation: CASSQRRTGNSYNEQFF.